These 9 T cell receptor beta chains were sequenced from one sample in a study of CD8+CD57+ T cells in acquired aplastic anemia. Both TCR beta VDJ combination and CDR3 sequence profiling were carried out. Genomic DNA was the template for this profiling. TCRdb ran MiXCR on the reads and lists one entry per CDR3 protein. The top ten clones hold 42% of a sample with over 150,000 distinct CDR3 sequences, around 63% of them seen once. Sequencing involved patients with CD8+CD57+ cell expansion previously shown by flow cytometry. The sample comprised sorted CD4+, CD8+, or CD8+CD57+ T cells (not recorded which) from PBMCs. Receptors were obtained from a human donor with aplastic anemia.

The gene calls are TRBV4-2 and TRBJ1-2; TRBD1 might be the D (6 bases). Per germline, CDR1 LGHNA and CDR2 YNFKEQ. V shed 0 bases and J shed 2 bases, with 16 bases lying between them. This CDR3 has 17 amino acids. CDR3: CASSQENSGGANYGYTF. CDR3 DNA: TGTGCCAGCAGCCAAGAGAATAGCGGGGGGGCCAACTATGGCTACACCTTC.

This sequence joins TRBV15 and TRBJ1-1; D gene uncertain. Trimming stripped 0 bases from V and 0 bases from J, with 5 bases between. Germline V lookup: CDR1 LNHNV, CDR2 YYDKDF (reference sequence). This CDR3 spans 14 amino acids. CDR3 sequence: CATSRDAMNTEAFF. CDR3 bases: TGTGCCACCAGCAGAGACGCTATGAACACTGAAGCTTTCTTT.

This clonotype has just a few counts. The V call is TRBV6-1, the J call TRBJ2-4; D unresolved. Germline CDR1 and CDR2: MNHNS and SASEGT. The CDR3 is 15 amino acids. Trimming removed 6 bases from V and 1 base from J, with 13 bases in between. This CDR3 is CASRDEPRAKNIQYF. CDR3 DNA: TGTGCCAGCAGGGATGAACCTCGGGCCAAAAACATTCAGTACTTC.

The genes are TRBV2 and TRBJ1-5, with 8 bases identical to TRBD1. CDR3 length: 16 amino acids. The J segment lost 6 bases and the V segment lost 4 bases, leaving 11 bases of the junction unmatched. Germline V CDR1 and CDR2: SNHLY, FYNNEI. The CDR3 sequence: CASSGSAGGIAQPQHF. For the CDR3, the DNA is TGTGCCAGCAGTGGGTCGGCAGGGGGCATCGCTCAGCCCCAGCATTTT.

This clonotype was seen repeatedly, ten times or more. The chain couples TRBV4-1 to TRBJ2-7, with D hard to call. V was clipped by 4 bases and J by 0 bases, with 13 bases between them. The CDR3 has 15 residues. Germline lookup yields CDR1 MGHRA and CDR2 YSYEKL. CDR3 coding DNA: TGCGCCAGCAGCCCACTTCCCACAAGCTCCTACGAGCAGTACTTC. This sequence encodes CASSPLPTSSYEQYF.

The chain carries TRBV20-1 and TRBJ1-5; no clear D gene. V was clipped by 5 bases and J by 1 base, with 15 bases between them. CDR1 and CDR2 from the germline V gene are DFQATT and SNEGSKA (reference sequence). This CDR3 has 15 residues. The CDR3 bases are TGCAGTGCTCCGAGGGCGGGGAGGAGCAATCAGCCCCAGCATTTT. This gives the protein CSAPRAGRSNQPQHF.

V gene TRBV20-1 combines with J gene TRBJ1-4, with D unresolved. Trimming removed 1 base at V and 0 bases at J, with 9 bases between. CDR1 DFQATT and CDR2 SNEGSKA come from the germline V gene (reference sequence). CDR3 size: 15 residues. The CDR3 region is CSARAPGATNEKLFF. The CDR3 DNA is TGCAGTGCTAGAGCTCCAGGAGCAACTAATGAAAAACTGTTTTTT.

There are a few counts of this clonotype. CDR3 sequence reads: CSASVLAGGSNEQFF. The DNA for the CDR3 is TGCAGTGCTAGTGTTCTAGCGGGGGGGTCGAATGAGCAGTTCTTC. This chain joins TRBV20-1 and TRBJ2-1, with 12 nucleotides matching TRBD2. From germline, CDR1 is DFQATT and CDR2 SNEGSKA (reference sequence). V gave up 3 bases and J gave up 7 bases; unmatched junction bases: 7. The CDR3 spans 15 residues.

This clonotype came up a few times. The rearrangement joins TRBV15 to TRBJ2-5; a possible D gene is TRBD2 (6 bases). The CDR3 sequence is 13 residues long. Trimming pared 5 bases from V and 4 bases from J, leaving 11 bases between. Germline V gene lookup returns CDR1 LNHNV and CDR2 YYDKDF (reference sequence). CDR3 nucleotide sequence: TGTGCCACCAGCCTCCAGGGAGGAGAGACCCAGTACTTC. Residues: CATSLQGGETQYF.